This note documents a single TCR beta chain sequence. Sequenced by immunoSEQ multiplex PCR; TCRdb stores in-frame clones only, minus some. The sample holds about 24,000 clones, approximately 71% seen once. Germline CDR1 and CDR2: MDHEN and SYDVKM. The J segment lost 0 bases and the V segment lost 5 bases, leaving 7 bases of the junction unmatched. The CDR3 has 16 amino acids. The sample comes from a study of cytotoxic CD8 clonotypes in ibrutinib-treated CLL. About the study: The samples contained a few hundred thousand productive templates on average. They also contained an average of roughly 99,000 productive rearrangements.

The rearrangement links TRBV28 to TRBJ2-3; 8 bases match TRBD1. This receptor was obtained from a human donor with chronic lymphocytic leukemia. The starting material was PBMCs, obtained after 12 months of ibrutinib treatment. DNA of the CDR3: TGTGCCAGCAGTGTAGCTACAGGGGGGAGCACAGATACGCAGTATTTT. Amino acids: CASSVATGGSTDTQYF.